This T cell receptor (beta chain) came from a study of T cells after yellow fever vaccination (dated by TCRdb to between 2018 and 2020). Broadly, across the study: Libraries from fractions with low cell numbers were prepared with the SMART-Seq v4 Ultra Low Input RNA kit. To follow T-cell clones before and after primary and booster YFV17D yellow fever vaccination, bulk TCR alpha and beta repertoires were sequenced over time. Two healthy male donors made up the cohort, one aged 18 to 30 years and the other aged 30 to 40 years. Blood was collected at multiple timepoints before and after primary and secondary immunization, and bulk PBMC replicates and cell subsets were isolated.

What this sample's treatment or condition label stands for: live attenuated yellow fever vaccine strain. PBMCs were isolated from peripheral blood using a standard Ficoll-Paque protocol. CD4 and CD8 T-cell fractions were isolated with Dynabeads CD4 and CD8 positive selection kits. TriZol was used to extract RNA from bulk PBMCs, from CD4 and CD8 fractions, and from dextramer-positive and dextramer-negative fractions. Summary of the overall study and its limitations: Most clones expanded after primary vaccination were re-detected after the booster (96% of CD4 and around nine tenths of CD8), suggesting broad memory maintenance. Because only a couple of donors were included in the study, the extent to which the findings can be generalized is limited. Compared with the primary T-cell response, the secondary T-cell response was faster but weaker, reaching its peak on day 5 rather than on day 15. FACS-sorted repertoires could contain abundant contaminating clonotypes from the bulk population, so computational filtering was required. A small fraction of clonotypes appeared in both the CD4 and CD8 compartments, likely as a result of convergent recombination.

There are a few counts of this clonotype. Which antigen it targets is not known. It has no much larger one-base neighbor in the sample; base qualities were not kept. TCR cDNA was synthesized by 5'RACE template switching, through which a universal primer site and unique molecular identifiers were introduced. Priming of cDNA synthesis was performed from both the TCR alpha and TCR beta constant segments. Library amplification involved two PCR steps, and the second step added sample barcodes and sequencing adapters. Libraries were sequenced on Illumina HiSeq 2500 (2x100 bp) or NovaSeq (2x150 bp). As for how the authors treated the data: MIGEC handled demultiplexing of reads and collapsing into UMI consensus sequences, while MiXCR performed V(D)J alignment. Using edgeR on replicate PBMC samples, clonotypes were called vaccine-responding if FDR was below 0.01 and the log2 fold change was above 5 up to day 15. Each bulk clonotype received a CD4 or CD8 identity based on whether the sequenced CD4 or CD8 repertoire contained that clonotype at higher abundance. TCRdb passed the public sequencing reads through fastp at Q25 and MiXCR, retaining productive beta sequences. All rows with the same CDR3 protein become a single entry with the most common DNA and genes. TCRdb, not the authors, supplied the V and J calls. The sample has 110,000 to 150,000 distinct CDR3 sequences on record, approximately 6.6% of them singletons. 0.55% to 0.7% of the sample belongs to the ten largest clones.

The CDR3 spans 13 residues, from the cysteine through the phenylalanine. The kept DNA is CDR3 alone, 39 bases in frame from the first base. CDR1 and CDR2 are read off the germline V gene (reference sequence) as DFQATT and SNEGSKA. V is pared back by 0 bases and J by 2 bases, with 8 bases lying between the germline termini. The material was CD4+ T cells sorted from PBMCs, obtained 10 days after the yellow fever booster vaccination. The sequence is built from TRBV20-1 and TRBJ2-7; TRBD1 is a weak D gene call, 5 bases matching. This TCR was recovered from a man between 25 and 39 years old who received the YFV17D yellow fever vaccine. The DNA sequence is TGCAGTGCTAGAGACGACAGCACCTACGAGCAGTACTTC. Its protein is CSARDDSTYEQYF.